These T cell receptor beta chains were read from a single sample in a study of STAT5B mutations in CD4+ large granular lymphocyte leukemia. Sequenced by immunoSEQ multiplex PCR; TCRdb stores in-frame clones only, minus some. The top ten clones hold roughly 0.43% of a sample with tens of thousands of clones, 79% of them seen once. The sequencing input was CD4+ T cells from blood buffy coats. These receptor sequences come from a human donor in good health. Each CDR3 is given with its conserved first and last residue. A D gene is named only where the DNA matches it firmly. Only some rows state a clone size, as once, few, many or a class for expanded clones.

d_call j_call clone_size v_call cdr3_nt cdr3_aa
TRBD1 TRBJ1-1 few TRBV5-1 TGCGCCAGCAGCGACGACAGGGCAAACACTGAAGCTTTCTTT CASSDDRANTEAFF
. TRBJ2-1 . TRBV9 TGTGCCAGCAGCGTCGAGACTGGCTCCTACAATGAGCAGTTCTTC CASSVETGSYNEQFF
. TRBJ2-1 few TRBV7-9 TGTGCCAGCAGCCTAGGACAGTCAAATGAGCAGTTCTTC CASSLGQSNEQFF
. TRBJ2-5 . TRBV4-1 TGCGCCAGCAGCCTTATGGCCTACCAAGAGACCCAGTACTTC CASSLMAYQETQYF
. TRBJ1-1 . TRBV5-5 TGTGCCAGCAGCTTAGGGCGGCGGAACACTGAAGCTTTCTTT CASSLGRRNTEAFF
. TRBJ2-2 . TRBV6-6 TGTGCCAGCAGTTATCTCAACACCGGGGAGCTGTTTTTT CASSYLNTGELFF
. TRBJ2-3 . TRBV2 TGTGCCAGCAGAGGGATCAGGGCCTACACAGATACGCAGTATTTT CASRGIRAYTDTQYF
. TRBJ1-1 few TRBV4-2 TGTGCCAGCAGCCAAGACCAGGGCCGGAACACTGAAGCTTTCTTT CASSQDQGRNTEAFF
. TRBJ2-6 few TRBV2 TGTGCCAGCAGATTGACAGAAAACTCTGGGGCCAACGTCCTGACTTTC CASRLTENSGANVLTF
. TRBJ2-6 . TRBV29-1 TGCAGCGTTGGAAGGGGGAGTTCCGGGGCCAACGTCCTGACTTTC CSVGRGSSGANVLTF
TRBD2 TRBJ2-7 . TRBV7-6 TGTGCCAGCAGCTTAGCGCGGGGACTAGCGGGAGTCGAGCAGTACTTC CASSLARGLAGVEQYF
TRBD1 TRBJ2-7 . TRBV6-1 TGTGCCAGCAGCCCGGGACAGAGTTACGAGCAGTACTTC CASSPGQSYEQYF
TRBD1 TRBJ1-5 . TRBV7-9 TGTGCCAGCAGCTTGGGCCCACCGACAGGGGATAGGCATCAGCCCCAGCATTTT CASSLGPPTGDRHQPQHF
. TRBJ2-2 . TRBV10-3 TGTGCCATCAGCTCCGAAAACACCGGGGAGCTGTTTTTT CAISSENTGELFF
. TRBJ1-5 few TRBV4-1 TGCGCCAGCAGCCAAGGGTACCTGGGGGACCAGCCCCAGCATTTT CASSQGYLGDQPQHF
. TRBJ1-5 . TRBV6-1 TGTGCCAGCAGGACGTGGGGTTTGGTTTATCAGCCCCAGCATTTT CASRTWGLVYQPQHF
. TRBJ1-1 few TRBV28 TGTGCCAGCAGTCCCATGAACACTGAAGCTTTCTTT CASSPMNTEAFF
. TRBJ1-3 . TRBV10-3 TGTGCCACCGATATGGGGGTTGGAAACACCATATATTTT CATDMGVGNTIYF
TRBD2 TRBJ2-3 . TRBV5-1 TGCGCCAGCAGCTTGCTGGGACTAGCGGGAGCTTCCCCTCGCTCAGATACGCAGTATTTT CASSLLGLAGASPRSDTQYF
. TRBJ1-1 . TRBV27 TGTGCCAGCAGTCATGGGGCAGGGACACTTACTGAAGCTTTCTTT CASSHGAGTLTEAFF
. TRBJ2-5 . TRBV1 TGCACCAGCAGCCACCCTGGGTCCCCACTAGCGGGGGGGGAGACCCAGTACTTC CTSSHPGSPLAGGETQYF
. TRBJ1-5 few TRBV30 TGTGCCGTAAACGCTGGCGGCAATCAGCCCCAGCATTTT CAVNAGGNQPQHF
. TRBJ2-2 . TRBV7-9 TGTGCCAGCAACCCCCGGCCGAACACCGGGGAGCTGTTTTTT CASNPRPNTGELFF
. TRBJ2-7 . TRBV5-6 TGTGCCAGCAGCTTGTACTACGAGCAGTACTTC CASSLYYEQYF
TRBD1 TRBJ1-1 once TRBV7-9 TGTGCCAGCAGCCCGGGACAGGGGATCACAGCTTTCTTT CASSPGQGITAFF
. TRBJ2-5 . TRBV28 TGTGCCATTCCCGGGGAGACCCAGTACTTC CAIPGETQYF
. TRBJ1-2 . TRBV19 TGTGCCAGTAGTAATCGGGATTATGGCTACACCTTC CASSNRDYGYTF
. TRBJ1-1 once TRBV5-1 TGCGCCAGCACCTTGACCACAGGCAGCGTCACTGAAGCTTTCTTT CASTLTTGSVTEAFF
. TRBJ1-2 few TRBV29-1 TGCAGCGTTGGTCGGGGGGCGGGCTATGGCTACACCTTC CSVGRGAGYGYTF
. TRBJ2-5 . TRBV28 TGTGCCAGCAGTTTGGCAGGCTTAAAAGAGACCCAGTACTTC CASSLAGLKETQYF
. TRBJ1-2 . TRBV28 TGTGCCAGCAGGAGGGACCCCGGGACCTATGGCTACACCTTC CASRRDPGTYGYTF
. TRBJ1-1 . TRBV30 TGTGCCTGGAGTTATGGGACCCTAAAGACTGAAGCTTTCTTT CAWSYGTLKTEAFF
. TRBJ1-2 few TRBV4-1 TGCGCCAGCAGCCAAGTGGCTACAGGATCTAACTATGGCTACACCTTC CASSQVATGSNYGYTF
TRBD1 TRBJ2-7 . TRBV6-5 TGTGCCAGCAGTTACTCGGGACAGGGGGCTTACGAGCAGTACTTC CASSYSGQGAYEQYF
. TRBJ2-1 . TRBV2 TGTGCCAGCAGCCCAGACAATGAGCAGTTCTTC CASSPDNEQFF
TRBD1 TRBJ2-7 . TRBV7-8 TGTGCCAGCAGCTTGAGGACAGGGCGGGAGCAGTACTTC CASSLRTGREQYF
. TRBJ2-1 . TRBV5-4 TGTGCCAGCAGTTTGGACAGCCACAATGAGCAGTTCTTC CASSLDSHNEQFF
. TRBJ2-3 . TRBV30 TGTGCCTGTGCCGGGGGCACAGATACGCAGTATTTT CACAGGTDTQYF
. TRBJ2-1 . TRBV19 TGTGCCAGTAGTATAGAGCCGGACTACAATGAGCAGTTCTTC CASSIEPDYNEQFF
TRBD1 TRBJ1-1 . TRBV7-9 TGTGCCAGCAGCTTGCGGACAGGAGAGGAGACTGAAGCTTTCTTT CASSLRTGEETEAFF